Listed here are 6 T cell receptor beta chains from one sample, sequenced in a study of T-cell memory formation after mild COVID-19. One entry per CDR3 protein results from TCRdb running MiXCR on the 5' RACE reads. The table shows fewer than 75,000 distinct CDR3 sequences, with over 9% occurring only once. The sequenced material came from PBMCs or a T cell subset sorted from them (not recorded which). The receptors stem from a man aged 18-30 years who had mild COVID-19 (a few samples of this study predate the infection). Cell type and time point are not known.

The chain combines TRBV5-1 with TRBJ2-3, with D uncertain. The V end lost 3 bases, the J end lost 7 bases, and 12 bases lay between the germline ends. The V gene's germline CDR1 is SGHRS and CDR2 YFSETQ. The length of the CDR3 is 13 residues. The CDR3 DNA is TGCGCCAGCAGCTCCGGATCTTATAATACGCAGTATTTT. It translates to CASSSGSYNTQYF.

In its sample, this clonotype was seen a few times. This sequence joins TRBV7-2 and TRBJ1-2; the match to TRBD1 covers 7 bases. The CDR3 covers 14 residues. The germline gives CDR1 SGHTA, CDR2 FQGNSA. V shed 5 bases, J shed 6 bases, and the junction held 9 bases outside the gene matches. The CDR3 coding sequence is TGTGCCAGCAGCCTGGACAGGTCGCTTAATGGCTACACCTTC. Translated: CASSLDRSLNGYTF.

The J gene is TRBJ1-5, the V gene TRBV20-1; 10 bases are a match to TRBD1. The trim removed 2 bases at V and 7 bases at J, leaving 5 bases unmatched. Germline loops: CDR1 DFQATT, CDR2 SNEGSKA (reference sequence). CDR3 length: 14 amino acids. The CDR3 loop is CSARQTGGLQPQHF. The CDR3 coding sequence is TGCAGTGCTAGACAGACAGGGGGCTTACAGCCCCAGCATTTT.

The J gene is TRBJ1-6, the V gene TRBV12-3 or TRBV12-4; D is ambiguous. Trimming removed 6 bases from V and 7 bases from J, with 13 bases in between. The CDR3 runs to 14 residues. The CDR3 DNA reads as TGTGCCAGCAGCCCTTACCCAGCGAATTCACCCCTCCACTTT. Its translation is CASSPYPANSPLHF.

This clonotype was counted between two and nine times. This rearrangement joins TRBV4-1 to TRBJ2-2; D is possibly TRBD1 or TRBD2 (5 bases each). Deletions cut 5 bases from V and 3 bases from J, with 16 bases between. This CDR3 is 16 amino acids long. The V gene's germline CDR1 is MGHRA and CDR2 YSYEKL. The CDR3 coding sequence is TGCGCCAGCAGCTATCCGGGACGAGGGGACACCGGGGAGCTGTTTTTT. This gives the protein CASSYPGRGDTGELFF.

The gene calls are TRBV3-1 and TRBJ1-5; no firm D call. This CDR3 contains 13 residues. Germline loops: CDR1 LGHDT, CDR2 YNNKEL (reference sequence). Trimming cost V 3 bases and J 7 bases, with 10 bases left between them. CDR3: CASSHDDVQPQHF. The CDR3 coding sequence is TGTGCCAGCAGCCATGATGACGTCCAGCCCCAGCATTTT.